This T cell receptor beta chain was recovered during a study of T-cell memory formation after mild COVID-19 (TCRdb year 2021). As for the study more broadly: TCR sequence clusters from the two donors were found to be largely donor specific. Two young, previously healthy adult volunteers, one female and one male, were included in the cohort. In two donors, T-cell clones that expanded and contracted after mild COVID-19 were followed by sequencing TCRalpha and TCRbeta repertoires longitudinally. The paper as a whole reports these results and caveats: From day 15 to 85, contracting clones showed balanced CD4/CD8 phenotypes, whereas a second wave of clones that expanded from day 15 to 37 leaned towards CD4+. The study included only a couple of mild cases, and larger cohorts that include severe cases with pre-infection samples were judged to be necessary. The detection of some responding clones in pre-infection memory suggests that pre-existing cross-reactive memory T cells joined the SARS-CoV-2 response. Whether the second-wave clones peaking on day 37 were SARS-CoV-2 specific was not confirmed. Contracting CD4+ clones appeared mostly in the CM and EM memory subsets, whereas CD8+ clones were enriched in EMRA.

Comment on this clonotype: No antigen is known for it. There are no base qualities to consult, and no much larger clone falls within one base.

The sample was run on an Illumina NovaSeq 6000. TCRalpha and TCRbeta cDNA libraries were built by 5'RACE with constant-segment primers, adding sample barcodes and unique molecular identifiers. Trizol reagent was used to extract RNA from every sample. The libraries were amplified in two PCR steps, and the second step added a second sample barcode and Illumina TruSeq adapters. Sequencing of libraries was performed on an Illumina NovaSeq with 2 x 150 bp paired-end reads. In the original analysis: Reads were demultiplexed and collapsed into UMI-guided consensus sequences with migec v1.2.7. Using mixcr v2.1.11, the UMI consensuses were aligned to TRA and TRB V and J templates and assembled into clonotypes. A clonotype was counted as expanded or contracted only when both edgeR and NoisET called the clonotype significant, with the noise models trained on biological replicates. For edgeR calls, the thresholds were a false discovery rate-adjusted p below 0.01 and a log2 fold-change of 1. As an exploratory analysis of dynamics, max-normalized trajectories of the 1000 most abundant clonotypes were examined by PCA with hierarchical clustering. Separately sequenced CD4+ and CD8+ repertoires were used to assign the CD4 or CD8 phenotype of responding clones. TCRdb reanalyzed the raw reads on its own, using fastp at Q25 for trimming and MiXCR for clone calling, and kept in-frame beta chains. Each CDR3 protein appears once, grouped with its most common genes and DNA. The V and J calls come from TCRdb's annotation, not from the publication. The sample records around 200,000 distinct CDR3 sequences, under 20% of which are singletons. 3% to 4% of the sample is held by the ten biggest clonotypes.

V lost 3 bases and J lost 1 base, and the count of bases not matched to a germline gene is 9. The CDR3, cysteine through phenylalanine, is 18 amino acids long. Only CDR3 DNA remains: 54 bases, in frame from the first base. CDR1 MDHEN and CDR2 SYDVKM were looked up in the germline V gene. Ficoll-Paque density gradient centrifugation was used to isolate PBMCs. The sequence came from a man aged 18 to 29 who had mild COVID-19 (a few samples of this study predate the infection). The sample titles of this study are shuffled in the database, so cell type and time point are left out; the donor was told from shared clones. The sequence joins TRBV28 to TRBJ2-6, and 7 junction bases match TRBD1. The sample consisted of PBMCs or a T cell subset sorted from them (not recorded which). The DNA sequence follows: TGTGCCAGCAGTTTGTTGGGACAGATAAATTCTGGGGCCAACGTCCTGACTTTC. Translated, it gives CASSLLGQINSGANVLTF.